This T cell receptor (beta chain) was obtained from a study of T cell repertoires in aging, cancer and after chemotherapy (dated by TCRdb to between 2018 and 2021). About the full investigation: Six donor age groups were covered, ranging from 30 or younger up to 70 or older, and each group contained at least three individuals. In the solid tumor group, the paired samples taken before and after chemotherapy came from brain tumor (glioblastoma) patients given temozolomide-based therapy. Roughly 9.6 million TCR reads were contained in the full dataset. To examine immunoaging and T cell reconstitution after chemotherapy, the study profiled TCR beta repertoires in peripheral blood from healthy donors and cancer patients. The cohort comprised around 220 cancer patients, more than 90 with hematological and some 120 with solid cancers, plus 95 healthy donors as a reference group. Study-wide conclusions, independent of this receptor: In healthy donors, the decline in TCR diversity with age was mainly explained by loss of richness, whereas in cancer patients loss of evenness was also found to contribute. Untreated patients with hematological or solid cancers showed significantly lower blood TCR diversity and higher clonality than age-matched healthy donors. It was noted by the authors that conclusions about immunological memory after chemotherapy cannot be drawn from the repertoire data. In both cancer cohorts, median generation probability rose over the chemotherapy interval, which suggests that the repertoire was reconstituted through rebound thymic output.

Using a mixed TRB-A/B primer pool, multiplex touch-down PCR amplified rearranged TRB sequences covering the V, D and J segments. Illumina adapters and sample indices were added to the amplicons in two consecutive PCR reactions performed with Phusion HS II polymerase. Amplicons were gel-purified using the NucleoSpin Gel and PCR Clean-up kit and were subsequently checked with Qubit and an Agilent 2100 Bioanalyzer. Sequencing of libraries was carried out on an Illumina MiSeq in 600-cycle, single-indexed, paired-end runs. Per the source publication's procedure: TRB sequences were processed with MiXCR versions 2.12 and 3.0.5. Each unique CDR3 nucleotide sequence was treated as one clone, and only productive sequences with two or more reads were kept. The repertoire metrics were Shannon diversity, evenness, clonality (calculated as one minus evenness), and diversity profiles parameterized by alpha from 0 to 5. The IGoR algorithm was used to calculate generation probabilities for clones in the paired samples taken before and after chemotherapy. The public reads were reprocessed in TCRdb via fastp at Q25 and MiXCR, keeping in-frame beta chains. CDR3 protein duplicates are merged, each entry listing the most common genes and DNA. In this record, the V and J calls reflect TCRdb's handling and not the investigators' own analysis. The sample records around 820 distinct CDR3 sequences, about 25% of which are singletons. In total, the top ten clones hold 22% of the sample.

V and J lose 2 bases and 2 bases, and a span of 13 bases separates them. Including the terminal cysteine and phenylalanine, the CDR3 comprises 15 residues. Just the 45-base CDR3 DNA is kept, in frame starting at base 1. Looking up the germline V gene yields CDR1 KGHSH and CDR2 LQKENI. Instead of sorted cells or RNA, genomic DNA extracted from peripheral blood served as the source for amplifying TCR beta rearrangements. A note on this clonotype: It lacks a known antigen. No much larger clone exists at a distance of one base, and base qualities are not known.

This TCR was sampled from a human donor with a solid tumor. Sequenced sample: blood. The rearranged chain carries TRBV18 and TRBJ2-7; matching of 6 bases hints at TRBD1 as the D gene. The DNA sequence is TGTGCCAGCTCACCAGGACAGACCCCCGCCTACGAGCAGTACTTC. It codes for CASSPGQTPAYEQYF.